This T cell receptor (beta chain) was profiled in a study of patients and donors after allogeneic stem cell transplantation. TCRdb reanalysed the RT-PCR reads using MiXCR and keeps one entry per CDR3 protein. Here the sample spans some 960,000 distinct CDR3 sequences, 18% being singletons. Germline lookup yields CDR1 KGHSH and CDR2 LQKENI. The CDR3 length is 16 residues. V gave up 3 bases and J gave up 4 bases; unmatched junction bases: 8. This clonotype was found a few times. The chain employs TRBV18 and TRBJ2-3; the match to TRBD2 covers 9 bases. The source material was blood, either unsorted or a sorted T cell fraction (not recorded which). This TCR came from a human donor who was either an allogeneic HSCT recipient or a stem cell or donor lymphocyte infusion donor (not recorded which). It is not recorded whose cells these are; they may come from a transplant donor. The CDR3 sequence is CASSPRGSGSPDTQYF. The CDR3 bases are TGTGCCAGCTCACCTCGGGGTAGCGGGAGTCCAGATACGCAGTATTTT.